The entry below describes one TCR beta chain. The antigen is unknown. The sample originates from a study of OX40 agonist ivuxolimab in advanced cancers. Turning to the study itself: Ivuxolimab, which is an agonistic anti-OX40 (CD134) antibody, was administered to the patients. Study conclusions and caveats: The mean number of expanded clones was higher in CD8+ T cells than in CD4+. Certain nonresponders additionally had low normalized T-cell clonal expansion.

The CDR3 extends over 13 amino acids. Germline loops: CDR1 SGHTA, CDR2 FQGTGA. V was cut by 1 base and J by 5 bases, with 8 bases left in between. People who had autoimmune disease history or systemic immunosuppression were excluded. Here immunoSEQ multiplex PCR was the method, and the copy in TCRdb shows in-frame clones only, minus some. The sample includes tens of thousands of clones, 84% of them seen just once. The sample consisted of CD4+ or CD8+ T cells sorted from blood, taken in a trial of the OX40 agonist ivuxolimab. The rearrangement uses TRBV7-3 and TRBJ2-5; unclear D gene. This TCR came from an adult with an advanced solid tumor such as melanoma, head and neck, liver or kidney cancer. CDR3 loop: CASSLIRAETQYF. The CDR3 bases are TGTGCCAGCAGCTTAATCCGGGCCGAGACCCAGTACTTC.